This entry lists 6 T cell receptor beta chains sequenced from one sample in a study of blood T cells in healthy people across ages. A sample-barcoded 5' primer and a J-beta primer mix were used in a second PCR of roughly 7 to 11 cycles. TCRdb recomputed calls from the 5' RACE reads with MiXCR, one row per CDR3 protein. The sample has roughly 680,000 distinct CDR3 sequences, 20% to 25% seen once. The sample consisted of blood. The receptor source for this set is an older man in good health.

This clonotype has a single count. This chain links TRBV25-1 with TRBJ2-7, with 9 bases matching TRBD1. The CDR3 sequence is 15 residues long. Germline CDR1 reads MGHDK; CDR2 reads SYGVNS. J was trimmed by 4 bases and V by 3 bases; bases with no gene match: 7. CDR3 nucleotide sequence: TGTGCCAGCAGTGATCCGGGACAGGGAGGGTACGAGCAGTACTTC. This gives the protein CASSDPGQGGYEQYF.

This clonotype came up many times. The gene calls are TRBV20-1 and TRBJ2-5, with 8 bases fitting TRBD2. With V trimmed by 1 base and J by 4 bases, 11 bases remained unmatched. Germline V gene data show CDR1 as DFQATT and CDR2 as SNEGSKA (reference sequence). The CDR3 has 16 amino acids. Here the CDR3 DNA reads TGCAGTGCTAGAGGCCCGGGACTAGATTTGTCAGAGACCCAGTACTTC. Its translation is CSARGPGLDLSETQYF.

This clonotype showed up just a few times. This chain links TRBV12-3 or TRBV12-4 with TRBJ2-7; D is unclear. Trimming left V 3 bases short and J 0 bases short, with 9 bases between. CDR3 length: 14 amino acids. The CDR3 loop is CASSFLQASYEQYF. The CDR3 DNA sequence: TGTGCCAGCAGTTTTTTGCAGGCCTCCTACGAGCAGTACTTC.

V and J are TRBV5-1 and TRBJ2-5; TRBD2 agrees at 13 bases. The J call is in doubt because the DNA end fits TRBJ2-7 better. The CDR3 is 15 amino acids. Germline assignment: CDR1 SGHRS and CDR2 YFSETQ. The chain's CDR3 is CASSNGLAGVDEQYF. The CDR3 DNA is TGCGCCAGCAGCAACGGACTAGCGGGAGTTGACGAGCAGTACTTC.

The chain couples TRBV2 to TRBJ2-1, with 7 bases identical to TRBD1. Unmatched junction bases numbered 13, after V lost 8 bases and J lost 9 bases. The CDR3 runs 14 residues. CDR1 and CDR2 (germline): SNHLY, FYNNEI. CDR3 nucleotide sequence: TGTGCCAGCTTAGTTCGAGGGGGCGAAAGTGAGCAGTTCTTC. Its translation is CASLVRGGESEQFF.

The sample holds a few counts of this clonotype. This rearrangement joins TRBV4-1 to TRBJ2-1; 13 bases fit TRBD2. Germline loops: CDR1 MGHRA, CDR2 YSYEKL. There are 17 residues in the CDR3. V shed 1 base, J shed 5 bases, and the junction held 5 bases outside the gene matches. The CDR3 sequence is CASSQVRGLAGNNEQFF. CDR3 nucleotides: TGCGCCAGCAGCCAAGTTCGGGGACTAGCGGGAAACAATGAGCAGTTCTTC.